This TCR beta chain was profiled in a study of T cell repertoires in cytomegalovirus infection. Overall study context: From public TCR beta signatures came an indication of both CMV infection and matching HLA type.

One entry per CDR3 protein results from TCRdb running MiXCR on the reads. The sample has approximately 730,000 distinct CDR3 sequences; approximately 32% are singletons. Overall study results and limits: HLA-C-restricted CMV-specific TCR beta clonotypes prevailed in the ex vivo response.

With regard to this clonotype: Its target is not known.

The source was cultured CD8+ T cells from PBMCs, collected from culture after CMV antigen stimulation. This clonotype originated in a human donor in good health (CMV status not recorded). Some clones in this sample may be carry-over from other donors' samples.

The CDR3 here is CASSQTIAAKNTDTQYF. The CDR3 region has the DNA TGCGCCAGCAGCCAAACAATAGCGGCCAAAAACACAGATACGCAGTATTTT. This chain connects TRBV4-3 to TRBJ2-3; TRBD2 might be the D (6 bases). V was clipped by 2 bases and J by 2 bases, with 17 bases between them. The CDR3 has 17 residues. CDR1 and CDR2 from the germline V gene are LGHNA and YSLEER.